The text below deals with one TCR beta chain. The target antigen is unknown. These data come from a study of cytomegalovirus exposure and HLA in healthy donors. General study points: A later analysis reportedly found fewer N-insertions in an Asian-associated ancestry cluster than the roughly 670-donor mean. Analysis was performed later, and it showed HLA-associated TCR beta chains to be more clonally expanded than equally common others.

The PCR contained 60 Vbeta and 13 Jbeta primers. TCRdb's table, derived via immunoSEQ multiplex PCR, lists solely in-frame clones and lacks some. The sample lists 55,000 to 80,000 clones; approximately 85% were seen once. Germline CDR1 SNHLY, CDR2 FYNNEI. The CDR3 consists of 14 residues. Deletions cut 10 bases from V and 3 bases from J, with 18 bases between. Sequencing was done on a sample of PBMCs. The rearrangement uses TRBV2 and TRBJ1-2, with D tentatively TRBD1 (6 bases). The receptor's source is a female donor in good health and CMV-seronegative. The CDR3 DNA is TGTGCCAAGAACAACAGGGTCGCGCACTATGGCTACACCTTC. Encoded protein: CAKNNRVAHYGYTF.